This T cell receptor beta chain was observed in a study of blood T cells in healthy people across ages. V was cut by 5 bases and J by 6 bases, with 20 bases left in between. The CDR3 is made up of 16 amino acids. Germline CDR1 SGHTA, CDR2 FQGTGA. A note on this clonotype: As yet, its antigen is unknown.

Findings and limits, study-wide: More naive CD4+ cells and higher diversity marked long-lived donors relative to aged donors.

For the second PCR, which ran for 7 to 11 cycles, a sample-barcoded 5' primer and a J-beta primer mix were used. Each sample yielded at least 2.5 million CDR3-containing paired-end reads. From the 5' RACE reads, TCRdb called clonotypes with MiXCR, one entry per CDR3 protein. This sample has 1.6 million or so distinct CDR3 sequences; 30% to 35% occur once, and the top ten carry about 11%. This chain links TRBV7-3 with TRBJ2-1; TRBD2 is a possible D gene (7 bases). The TCR sequence derives from a woman aged 25 to 39 in good health. Sequencing was carried out using blood. The CDR3 DNA is TGTGCCAGCAGCCCCCATTACGGCGGGGGCCTCAATGAGCAGTTCTTC. It encodes CASSPHYGGGLNEQFF. Together with reference TRBV7-3 and TRBJ2-1, the CDR3 gives the full variable domain: GAGVSQTPSNKVTEKGKYVELRCDPISGHTALYWYRQSLGQGPEFLIYFQGTGAADDSGLPNDRFFAVRPEGSVSTLKIQRTERGDSAVYLCASSPHYGGGLNEQFFGPGTRLTVL.